The entry below gives a single TCR beta chain sequence along with its context. Method: immunoSEQ multiplex PCR; TCRdb's copy keeps in-frame clones and lacks some. The data contain 400,000 to 450,000 clones, roughly 87% of them singletons. Deletions cut 5 bases from V and 2 bases from J, with 7 bases between. CDR3 length equals 12 residues. This record belongs to a study of blood T cell repertoires in COVID-19. On the study more broadly: Italy, Spain and the United States were the sources of the convalescent and acute COVID-19 samples.

Cohorts were determined from participant-reported clinical history. The clonotype comes from a man between 18 and 35 years old who had recovered from COVID-19. The chain couples TRBV12-3 or TRBV12-4 to TRBJ2-7; the D is unclear. The sample comprised PBMCs or T cells enriched from blood (not recorded which). For the CDR3, the DNA is TGTGCCAGCAGTCCCGGTACCTACGAGCAGTACTTC. Its protein product is CASSPGTYEQYF.